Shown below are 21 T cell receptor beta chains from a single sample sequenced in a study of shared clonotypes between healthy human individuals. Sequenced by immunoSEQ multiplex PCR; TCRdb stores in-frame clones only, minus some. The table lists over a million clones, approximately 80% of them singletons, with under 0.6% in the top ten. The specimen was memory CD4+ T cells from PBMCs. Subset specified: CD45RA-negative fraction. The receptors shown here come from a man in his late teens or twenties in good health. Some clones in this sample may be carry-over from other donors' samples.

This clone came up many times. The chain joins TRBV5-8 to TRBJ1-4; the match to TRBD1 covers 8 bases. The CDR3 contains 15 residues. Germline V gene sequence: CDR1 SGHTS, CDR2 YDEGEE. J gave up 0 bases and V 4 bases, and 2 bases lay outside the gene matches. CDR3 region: CASSEGQATNEKLFF. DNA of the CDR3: TGTGCCAGCAGCGAGGGACAGGCAACTAATGAAAAACTGTTTTTT. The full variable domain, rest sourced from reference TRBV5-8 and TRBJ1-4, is EAGVTQSPTHLIKTRGQQATLRCSPISGHTSVYWYQQALGLGLQFLLWYDEGEERNRGNFPPRFSGRQFPNYSSELNVNALELEDSALYLCASSEGQATNEKLFFGSGTQLSVL.

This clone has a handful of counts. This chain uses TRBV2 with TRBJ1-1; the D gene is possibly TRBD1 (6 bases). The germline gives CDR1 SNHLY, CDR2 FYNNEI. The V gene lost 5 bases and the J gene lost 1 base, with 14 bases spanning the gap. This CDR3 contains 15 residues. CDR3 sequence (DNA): TGTGCCAGCAGTTTTCAGACAGGCTGGAACACTGAAGCTTTCTTT. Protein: CASSFQTGWNTEAFF.

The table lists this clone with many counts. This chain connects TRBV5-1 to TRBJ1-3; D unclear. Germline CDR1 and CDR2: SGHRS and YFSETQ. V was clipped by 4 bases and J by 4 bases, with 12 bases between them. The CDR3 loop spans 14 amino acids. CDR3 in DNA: TGCGCCAGCAGCCACGACGGGGAGGGAAACACCATATATTTT. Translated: CASSHDGEGNTIYF.

In DNA form, the CDR3 reads TGTGCCAGCAGTCCGACTAGCGGGCCCCCCTACAATGAGCAGTTCTTC. Translating it yields CASSPTSGPPYNEQFF. V and J are TRBV28 and TRBJ2-1, with 10 bases aligning to TRBD2. J lost 2 bases, V lost 5 bases, and 6 bases had no gene match. CDR3 size: 16 residues. The germline V gene encodes CDR1 MDHEN and CDR2 SYDVKM. Full variable domain (missing parts from reference TRBV28 and TRBJ2-1): DVKVTQSSRYLVKRTGEKVFLECVQDMDHENMFWYRQDPGLGLRLIYFSYDVKMKEKGDIPEGYSVSREKKERFSLILESASTNQTSMYLCASSPTSGPPYNEQFFGPGTRLTVL.

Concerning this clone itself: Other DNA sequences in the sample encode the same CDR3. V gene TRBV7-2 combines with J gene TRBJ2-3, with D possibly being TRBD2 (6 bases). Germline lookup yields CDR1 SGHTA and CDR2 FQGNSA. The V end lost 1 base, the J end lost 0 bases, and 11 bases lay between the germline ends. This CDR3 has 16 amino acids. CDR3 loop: CASSLVGRGSTDTQYF. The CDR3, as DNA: TGTGCCAGCAGCTTAGTTGGGCGGGGTAGCACAGATACGCAGTATTTT.

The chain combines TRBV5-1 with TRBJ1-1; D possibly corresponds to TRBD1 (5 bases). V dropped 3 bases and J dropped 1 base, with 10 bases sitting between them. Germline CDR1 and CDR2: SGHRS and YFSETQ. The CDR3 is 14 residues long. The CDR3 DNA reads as TGCGCCAGCAGCTCAACAGGAGAGAACACTGAAGCTTTCTTT. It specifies CASSSTGENTEAFF.

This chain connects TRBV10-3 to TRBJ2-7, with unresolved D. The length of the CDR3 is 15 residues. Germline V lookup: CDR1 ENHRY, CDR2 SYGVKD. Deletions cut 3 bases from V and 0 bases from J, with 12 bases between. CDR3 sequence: CAISDPSKSSYEQYF. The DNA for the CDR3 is TGTGCCATCAGTGACCCCTCAAAGAGCTCCTACGAGCAGTACTTC.

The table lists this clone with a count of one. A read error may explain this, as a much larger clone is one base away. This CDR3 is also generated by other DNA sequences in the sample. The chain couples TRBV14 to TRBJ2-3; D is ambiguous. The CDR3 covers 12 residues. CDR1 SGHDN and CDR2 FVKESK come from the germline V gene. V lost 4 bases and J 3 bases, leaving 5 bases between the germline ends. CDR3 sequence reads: CASSPGTDTQYF. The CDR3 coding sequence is TGTGCCAGCAGCCCCGGGACAGATACGCAGTATTTT.

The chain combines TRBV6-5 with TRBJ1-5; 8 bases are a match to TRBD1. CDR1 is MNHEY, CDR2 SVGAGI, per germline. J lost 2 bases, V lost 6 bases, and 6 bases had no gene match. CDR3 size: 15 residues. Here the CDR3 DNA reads TGTGCCAGCAGAACAGGGGGGGACGGCAATCAGCCCCAGCATTTT. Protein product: CASRTGGDGNQPQHF.

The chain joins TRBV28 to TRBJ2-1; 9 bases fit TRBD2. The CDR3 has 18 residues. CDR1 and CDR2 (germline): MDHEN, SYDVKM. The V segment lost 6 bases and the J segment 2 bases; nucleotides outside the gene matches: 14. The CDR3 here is CASRSASGGTQTYNEQFF. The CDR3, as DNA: TGTGCCAGCAGGTCGGCGAGCGGGGGGACCCAAACCTACAATGAGCAGTTCTTC.

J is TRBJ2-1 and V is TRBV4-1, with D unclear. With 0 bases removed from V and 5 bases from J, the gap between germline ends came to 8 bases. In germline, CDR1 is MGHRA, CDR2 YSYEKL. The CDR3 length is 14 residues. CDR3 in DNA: TGCGCCAGCAGCCAAGAGCCCAGTAACAATGAGCAGTTCTTC. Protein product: CASSQEPSNNEQFF.

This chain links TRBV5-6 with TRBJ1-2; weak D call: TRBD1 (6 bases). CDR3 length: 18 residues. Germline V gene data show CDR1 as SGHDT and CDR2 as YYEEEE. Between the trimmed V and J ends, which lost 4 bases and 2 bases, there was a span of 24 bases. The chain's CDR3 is CASSIRQVHDHLNYGYTF. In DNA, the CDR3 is TGTGCCAGCAGCATAAGACAGGTCCACGACCATTTGAACTATGGCTACACCTTC.

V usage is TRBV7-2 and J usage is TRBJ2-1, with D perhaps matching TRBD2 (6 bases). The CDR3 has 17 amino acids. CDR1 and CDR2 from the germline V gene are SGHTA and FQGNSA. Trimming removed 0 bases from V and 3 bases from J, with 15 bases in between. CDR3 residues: CASSLAVGSGYYNEQFF. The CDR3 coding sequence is TGTGCCAGCAGCTTAGCGGTTGGTAGCGGTTACTACAATGAGCAGTTCTTC.

The CDR3 region is CASSFLTGGPYEQYF. CDR3 nucleotide sequence: TGTGCCAGCAGCTTTTTAACAGGGGGTCCCTACGAGCAGTACTTC. The chain has TRBV7-2 and TRBJ2-7, with 8 bases that match TRBD1. V gave up 3 bases and J gave up 2 bases; unmatched junction bases: 6. The CDR3 spans 15 residues. Germline values: CDR1 SGHTA, CDR2 FQGNSA.

This chain's CDR3 is CASSLSGYEQYF. CDR3 nucleotide sequence: TGTGCCAGCAGCCTCTCGGGGTACGAGCAGTACTTC. V is TRBV2 and J is TRBJ2-7; a weak D match, TRBD2 (5 bases). The CDR3 spans 12 residues. The germline gives CDR1 SNHLY, CDR2 FYNNEI. V lost 6 bases to trimming and J lost 4 bases, with 10 bases between them.

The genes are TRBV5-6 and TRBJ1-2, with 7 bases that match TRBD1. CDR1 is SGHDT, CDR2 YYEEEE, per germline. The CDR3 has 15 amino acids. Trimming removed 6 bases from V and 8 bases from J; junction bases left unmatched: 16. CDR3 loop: CASTLTGQAGRGYTF. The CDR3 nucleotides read TGTGCCAGCACCCTGACCGGACAGGCCGGTCGAGGCTACACCTTC. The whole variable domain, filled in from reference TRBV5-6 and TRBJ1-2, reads DAGVTQSPTHLIKTRGQQVTLRCSPKSGHDTVSWYQQALGQGPQFIFQYYEEEERQRGNFPDRFSGHQFPNYSSELNVNALLLGDSALYLCASTLTGQAGRGYTFGSGTRLTVV.

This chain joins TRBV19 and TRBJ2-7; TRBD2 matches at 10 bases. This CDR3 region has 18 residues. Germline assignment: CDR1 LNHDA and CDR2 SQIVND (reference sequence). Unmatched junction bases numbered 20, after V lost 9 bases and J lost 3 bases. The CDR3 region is CASPLRLAGATGDYEQYF. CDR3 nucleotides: TGTGCCAGCCCCCTAAGGCTAGCGGGAGCGACAGGTGACTACGAGCAGTACTTC.

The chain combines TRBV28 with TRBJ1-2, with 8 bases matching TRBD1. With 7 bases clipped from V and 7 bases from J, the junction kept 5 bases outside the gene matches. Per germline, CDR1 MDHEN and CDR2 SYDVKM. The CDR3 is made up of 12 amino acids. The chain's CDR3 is CASTDRGSGYTF. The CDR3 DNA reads TGTGCCAGCACCGACAGGGGTAGTGGCTACACCTTC.

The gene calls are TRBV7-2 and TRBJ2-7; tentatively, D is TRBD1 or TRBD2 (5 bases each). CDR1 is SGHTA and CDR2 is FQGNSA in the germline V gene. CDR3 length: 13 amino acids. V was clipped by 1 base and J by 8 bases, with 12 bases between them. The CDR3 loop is CASSLGGPTKQYF. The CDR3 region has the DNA TGTGCCAGCAGCTTAGGGGGACCGACAAAGCAGTACTTC.

This CDR3 reads CASSSGSGPYTDTQYF. In DNA, the CDR3 is TGTGCCAGCAGCTCCGGGTCGGGACCGTACACAGATACGCAGTATTTT. The chain carries TRBV7-3 and TRBJ2-3; D may be TRBD1 or TRBD2 (5 bases each). V lost 4 bases and J lost 2, with 16 bases in between. The CDR3 is made up of 16 amino acids. Germline lookup yields CDR1 SGHTA and CDR2 FQGTGA.

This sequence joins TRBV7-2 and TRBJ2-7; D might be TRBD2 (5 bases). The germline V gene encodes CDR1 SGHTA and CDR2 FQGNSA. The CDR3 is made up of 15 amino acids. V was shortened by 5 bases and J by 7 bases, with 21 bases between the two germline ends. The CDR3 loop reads CASSESTRRPGEQYF. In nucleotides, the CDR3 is TGTGCCAGCAGCGAGTCCACTCGGCGGCCGGGAGAGCAGTACTTC.